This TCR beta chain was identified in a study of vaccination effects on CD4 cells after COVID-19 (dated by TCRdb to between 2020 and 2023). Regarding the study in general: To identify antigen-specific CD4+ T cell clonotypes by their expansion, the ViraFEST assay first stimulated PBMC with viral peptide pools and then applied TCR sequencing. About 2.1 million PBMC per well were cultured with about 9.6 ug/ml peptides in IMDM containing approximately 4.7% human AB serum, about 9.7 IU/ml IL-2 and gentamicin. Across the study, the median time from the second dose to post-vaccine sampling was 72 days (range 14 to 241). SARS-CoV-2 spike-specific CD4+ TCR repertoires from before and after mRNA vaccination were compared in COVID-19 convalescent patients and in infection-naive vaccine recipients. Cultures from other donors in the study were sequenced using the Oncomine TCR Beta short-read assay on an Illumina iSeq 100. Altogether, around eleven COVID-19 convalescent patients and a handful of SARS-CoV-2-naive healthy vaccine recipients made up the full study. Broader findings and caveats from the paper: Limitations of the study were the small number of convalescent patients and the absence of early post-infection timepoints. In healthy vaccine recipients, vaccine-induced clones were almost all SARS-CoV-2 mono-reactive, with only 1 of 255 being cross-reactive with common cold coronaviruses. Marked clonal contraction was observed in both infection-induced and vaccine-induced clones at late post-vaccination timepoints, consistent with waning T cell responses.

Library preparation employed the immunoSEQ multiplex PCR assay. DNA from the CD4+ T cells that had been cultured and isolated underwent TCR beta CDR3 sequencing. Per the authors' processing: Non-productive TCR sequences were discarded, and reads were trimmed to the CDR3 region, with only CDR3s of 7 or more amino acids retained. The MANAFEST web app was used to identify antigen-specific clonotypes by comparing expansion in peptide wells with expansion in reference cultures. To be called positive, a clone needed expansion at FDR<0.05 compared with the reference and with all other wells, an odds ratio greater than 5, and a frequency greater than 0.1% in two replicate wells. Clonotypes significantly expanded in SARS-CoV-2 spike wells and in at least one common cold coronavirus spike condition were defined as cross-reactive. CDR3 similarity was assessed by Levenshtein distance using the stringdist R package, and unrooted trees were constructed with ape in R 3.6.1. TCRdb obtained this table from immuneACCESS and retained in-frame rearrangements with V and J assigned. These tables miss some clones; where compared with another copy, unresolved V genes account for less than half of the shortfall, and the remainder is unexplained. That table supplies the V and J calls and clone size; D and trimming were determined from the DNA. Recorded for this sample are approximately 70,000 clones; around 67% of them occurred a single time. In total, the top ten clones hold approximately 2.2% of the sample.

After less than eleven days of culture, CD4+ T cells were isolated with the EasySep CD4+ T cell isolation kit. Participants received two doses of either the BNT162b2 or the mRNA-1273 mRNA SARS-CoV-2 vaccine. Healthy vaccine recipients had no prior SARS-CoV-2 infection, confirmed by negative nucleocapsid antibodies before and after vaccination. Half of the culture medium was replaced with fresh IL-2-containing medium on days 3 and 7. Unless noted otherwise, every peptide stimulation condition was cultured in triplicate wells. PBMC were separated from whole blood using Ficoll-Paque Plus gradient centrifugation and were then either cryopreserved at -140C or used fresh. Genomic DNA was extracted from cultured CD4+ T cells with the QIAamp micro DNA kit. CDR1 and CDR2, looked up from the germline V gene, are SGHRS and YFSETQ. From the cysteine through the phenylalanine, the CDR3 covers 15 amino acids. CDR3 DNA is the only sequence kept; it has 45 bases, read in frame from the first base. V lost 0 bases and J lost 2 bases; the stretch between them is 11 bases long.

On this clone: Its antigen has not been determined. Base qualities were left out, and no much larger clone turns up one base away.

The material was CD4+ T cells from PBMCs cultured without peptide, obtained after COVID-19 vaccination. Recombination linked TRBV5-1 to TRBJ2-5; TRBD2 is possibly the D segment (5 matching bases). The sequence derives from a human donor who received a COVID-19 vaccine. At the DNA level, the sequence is TGCGCCAGCAGCTTGGCCTTCGGGGTACAAGAGACCCAGTACTTC. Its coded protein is CASSLAFGVQETQYF.